A selection of T cell receptor beta chains follows, all from one sample in a study of vaccination and CD4 T cells after COVID-19. Their antigens remain unidentified. TCRdb called the PCR reads again in MiXCR, with one record for every CDR3 protein. This sample has around 13,000 distinct CDR3 sequences, with over 40% found just once. Sample: CD4+ T cells from blood, cultured in vitro. The receptors were sampled from a human donor who had recovered from COVID-19. The CDR3 runs from the conserved cysteine through the conserved F or W. The order of the fields is V gene, D gene, J gene, clone size, CDR3 protein, CDR3 DNA. The D gene is left open where the match is weak. Where a row states a size, it is once, few, many or the class of an expanded clone; other rows omit it.

TRBV7-9	-	TRBJ2-3	-	CASSLPGRSSTDTQYF	TGTGCCAGCAGCTTACCCGGCCGTTCTAGCACAGATACGCAGTATTTT
TRBV30	-	TRBJ1-2	-	CAWSERHNYGYTF	TGTGCCTGGAGTGAACGGCATAACTATGGCTACACCTTC
TRBV6-9	-	TRBJ2-1	-	CASRLANEQFF	TGTGCCAGCAGGCTAGCAAATGAGCAGTTCTTC
TRBV27	-	TRBJ2-3	-	CASSQANTDTQYF	TGTGCCAGCAGTCAGGCGAACACAGATACGCAGTATTTT
TRBV20-1	-	TRBJ2-2	few	CSAREAGGANTGELFF	TGCAGTGCTAGAGAAGCGGGCGGGGCAAACACCGGGGAGCTGTTTTTT
TRBV20-1	-	TRBJ1-1	few	CSARRQMVEAFF	TGCAGTGCTAGGCGGCAGATGGTAGAGGCTTTCTTT
TRBV19	TRBD2	TRBJ2-7	-	CASSISTGLAIEQYF	TGTGCCAGTAGTATAAGCACGGGACTAGCAATCGAGCAGTACTTC
TRBV2	TRBD1	TRBJ2-5	-	CASSETATRTGTQYF	TGTGCCAGCAGTGAGACGGCCACACGGACAGGGACCCAGTACTTC
TRBV10-3	TRBD2	TRBJ2-7	few	CAIRGTRYEQYF	TGTGCCATCAGGGGGACTAGGTACGAGCAGTACTTC
TRBV6-2/TRBV6-3	-	TRBJ1-1	once	CASSYSTGNTEAFF	TGTGCCAGCAGTTACTCGACAGGGAACACTGAAGCTTTCTTT
TRBV15	-	TRBJ2-1	few	CATSRDRSSYNEQFF	TGTGCCACCAGCAGAGATAGGTCCTCCTACAATGAGCAGTTCTTC
TRBV30	-	TRBJ2-1	few	CAWGSGRYNEQFF	TGTGCCTGGGGCAGCGGAAGGTACAATGAGCAGTTCTTC
TRBV5-1	-	TRBJ1-2	-	CASSPEGVANYGYTF	TGCGCCAGCAGCCCCGAGGGCGTAGCTAACTATGGCTACACCTTC
TRBV2	TRBD2	TRBJ2-3	-	CASRREGLGSTDTQYF	TGTGCCAGCAGGCGGGAGGGCCTTGGCAGTACAGATACGCAGTATTTT
TRBV6-2/TRBV6-3	-	TRBJ1-2	few	CASRQGVDLNYGYTF	TGTGCCAGCAGACAGGGCGTGGACCTTAACTATGGCTACACCTTC
TRBV4-2	TRBD2	TRBJ2-1	few	CASSLRLAADNEQFF	TGTGCCAGCAGCCTACGACTAGCGGCCGACAATGAGCAGTTCTTC
TRBV6-1	TRBD1	TRBJ1-3	-	CASRLQGRDTIYF	TGTGCCAGCAGACTACAGGGGAGGGACACCATATATTTT
TRBV5-1	-	TRBJ1-5	few	CASSLGTNSNQPQHF	TGCGCCAGCAGCTTGGGGACAAACTCCAATCAGCCCCAGCATTTT
TRBV20-1	TRBD2	TRBJ2-4	few	CSARLAGGRDIQYF	TGCAGTGCTAGACTAGCGGGAGGGAGGGACATTCAGTACTTC
TRBV28	TRBD1	TRBJ1-4	few	CASSLPFGTGKKLFF	TGTGCCAGCAGTTTACCCTTCGGGACAGGGAAAAAACTGTTTTTT
TRBV6-1	TRBD2	TRBJ2-7	few	CASSEWTSGVTYEQYF	TGTGCCAGCAGTGAGTGGACTAGCGGGGTTACCTACGAGCAGTACTTC
TRBV27	-	TRBJ2-4	few	CASSLRSVTTKNIQYF	TGTGCCAGCAGTTTAAGGTCCGTGACTACCAAAAACATTCAGTACTTC